This T cell receptor beta chain derives from a study of blood T cell repertoires in COVID-19. The CDR3 sequence is 14 residues long. The germline gives CDR1 LGHDT, CDR2 YNNKEL (reference sequence). Between the trimmed V and J ends, which lost 1 base and 4 bases, there was a span of 5 bases. TCRdb keeps only in-frame clones here, not all; method: immunoSEQ multiplex PCR. The table records approximately 260,000 clones, about 80% of them present only once. The chain recombines TRBV3-1 (or the pseudogene TRBV3-2) with TRBJ1-6; unclear D gene. The source of this sequence is a man under 40 with acute COVID-19. The sample was PBMCs or T cells enriched from blood (not recorded which). CDR3 region: CASSQGGYNSPLHF. CDR3 coding DNA: TGTGCCAGCAGCCAAGGAGGTTATAATTCACCCCTCCACTTT.